The T cell receptor (beta chain) under discussion was sequenced for a study of control samples from healthy donors and cancer patients. Data came from immunoSEQ multiplex PCR; TCRdb stores just in-frame clones and leaves some out. Here the sample spans 95,000 to 150,000 clones, roughly 90% being singletons. The V and J ends lost 7 bases and 2 bases, in that order; junction bases with no gene match: 6. Germline CDR1 and CDR2: MNHEY and SMNVEV (reference sequence). CDR3 length: 14 residues. The sequence was collected from a woman aged 18-30 years in good health. The J gene is TRBJ2-5, the V gene TRBV27; TRBD2 matches 8 bases. The sequenced sample was blood. The CDR3 DNA reads TGTGCCAGCAAACGCGGGGGGACGCAAGAGACCCAGTACTTC. Its protein is CASKRGGTQETQYF.